This T cell receptor beta chain was obtained from a study of vaccination effects on CD4 cells after COVID-19. Study-level information: The vaccine given was either BNT162b2 or mRNA-1273, in two doses. Sample collection from a couple of convalescent patients occurred 16 days and one week before vaccination.

Antigen-specific CD4+ T cells were expanded with viral peptide pools in the ViraFEST assay before sequencing. Investigators separated out CD4+ T cells once approximately 11 days of culture had passed. Infection with SARS-CoV-2 occurred in the person between March and December 2020, and PCR confirmed it. After around 2 million PBMC were placed in each well, they were cultured with 8.5 to 10 IU/ml IL-2 and about 10 ug/ml peptides. Half the medium was swapped for IL-2 medium on days 3 and 7. Turning to this clone: Its matching antigen is unknown.

Measured with immunoSEQ multiplex PCR; TCRdb has only the in-frame clones, and not every one. In the table there are 20,000 to 25,000 clones, about four fifths of which are singletons. There are 14 residues in the CDR3. The V and J ends lost 5 bases and 6 bases respectively, with 19 bases between them. Germline V gene data show CDR1 as GTSNPN and CDR2 as SVGIG (reference sequence). This specimen was CD4+ T cells from PBMCs cultured with a peptide pool, taken before COVID-19 vaccination. The sequence was collected from a human donor who had a prior SARS-CoV-2 infection. The rearrangement uses TRBV30 and TRBJ1-1; perhaps TRBD1 as D (5 bases). CDR3 nucleotides: TGTGCCTGGGGGAAGGGACCTCTGGTCCCTGAAGCTTTCTTT. This translates into CAWGKGPLVPEAFF. Looking up the rest from reference TRBV30 and TRBJ1-1 gives the full variable domain: SQTIHQWPATLVQPVGSPLSLECTVEGTSNPNLYWYRQAAGRGLQLLFYSVGIGQISSEVPQNLSASRPQDRQFILSSKKLLLSDSGFYLCAWGKGPLVPEAFFGQGTRLTVV.